Presented here are 3 T cell receptor beta chains from one specimen sequenced in a study of blood T cells in healthy people across ages. A J-beta primer mix and a sample-barcoded 5' primer were used in a second PCR of roughly 6 to 11 cycles. TCRdb re-derived calls from the 5' RACE reads in MiXCR, one entry per CDR3 protein. The sample includes 1.2 million to 1.5 million distinct CDR3 sequences, approximately 40% of them seen just once. Sequencing was performed on blood. Receptors originate from a woman under 30 in good health.

The chain combines TRBV20-1 with TRBJ2-1; 12 bases line up with TRBD2. CDR3 size: 14 residues. J gave up 8 bases and V 3 bases, and 5 bases lay outside the gene matches. CDR1 is DFQATT, CDR2 SNEGSKA, per germline (reference sequence). The CDR3 sequence is CSARVLAGGDEQFF. The CDR3 DNA sequence: TGCAGTGCTAGGGTCCTAGCGGGGGGGGATGAGCAGTTCTTC.

V usage is TRBV4-1 and J usage is TRBJ2-7; D not certain. The V and J ends lost 3 bases and 0 bases respectively, with 15 bases between them. This CDR3 is 16 amino acids long. Germline V gives CDR1 MGHRA, CDR2 YSYEKL. This chain's CDR3 is CASSQYTTTSSYEQYF. In DNA, the CDR3 is TGCGCCAGCAGCCAGTACACGACAACGAGCTCCTACGAGCAGTACTTC.

The chain recombines TRBV20-1 with TRBJ2-3, with D perhaps TRBD1 (6 bases). Germline V gene data show CDR1 as DFQATT and CDR2 as SNEGSKA (reference sequence). Deletions cut 3 bases from V and 5 bases from J, with 21 bases between. The CDR3 consists of 16 residues. The CDR3, as DNA: TGCAGTGCTAGGGGGGCGACAGGATCGCAGGTAGATACGCAGTATTTT. It encodes CSARGATGSQVDTQYF.